The 18 T cell receptor beta chains below come from one sample, sequenced in a study of blood T cell repertoires in COVID-19. The method was immunoSEQ multiplex PCR; TCRdb's version includes in-frame clones alone and lacks a portion of them. The data show approximately 300,000 clones, with about 93% seen just once and approximately 6.8% held by the top ten. Sequenced input: peripheral blood. The receptors derive from a woman aged 25 to 39 with COVID-19, enrolled during active disease.

The chain joins TRBV7-9 to TRBJ1-2; D unclear. The CDR3 covers 12 residues. Trimming took off 3 bases at V and 9 bases at J, with 11 bases between the two ends. Germline values: CDR1 SEHNR, CDR2 FQNEAQ (reference sequence). This CDR3 is CASSFLGESYTF. CDR3 coding DNA: TGTGCCAGCAGCTTTCTCGGGGAAAGCTACACCTTC.

The chain employs TRBV5-4 and TRBJ1-2; 8 bases line up with TRBD1. Germline-derived CDR1 and CDR2 are SGHNT and YYREEE (reference sequence). The CDR3 spans 13 residues. The trim removed 3 bases at V and 8 bases at J, leaving 6 bases unmatched. The CDR3 region is CASSSQGEEGYTF. In nucleotides, the CDR3 is TGTGCCAGCAGCTCACAGGGGGAAGAGGGCTACACCTTC.

V usage is TRBV10-3 and J usage is TRBJ2-7; possibly TRBD2 for D (7 bases). This CDR3 region has 13 residues. Germline values: CDR1 ENHRY, CDR2 SYGVKD. The V end lost 9 bases, the J end lost 7 bases, and 19 bases lay between the germline ends. CDR3 loop: CAIGGAGLREQYF. CDR3 DNA: TGTGCCATTGGGGGGGCGGGTCTACGAGAGCAGTACTTC.

This chain connects TRBV6-6 to TRBJ1-1; 9 bases match TRBD1. This CDR3 is built from 14 residues. V lost 4 bases, J lost 4 bases, and 4 bases stayed unmatched. Germline assignment: CDR1 MNHNY and CDR2 SVGAGI (reference sequence). The CDR3, as DNA: TGTGCCAGCAGTTTGGGACAGGGTAGCACTGAAGCTTTCTTT. Translating gives CASSLGQGSTEAFF.

The V gene is TRBV28, the J gene TRBJ2-2; the match to TRBD1 covers 10 bases. CDR1 and CDR2 (germline): MDHEN, SYDVKM. The CDR3 runs 18 residues. V lost 6 bases to trimming and J lost 4 bases; unmatched junction nucleotides: 14. The CDR3 region is CASSLDYRQGAGTGELFF. CDR3 coding DNA: TGTGCCAGCAGCCTAGACTATCGACAGGGGGCTGGCACCGGGGAGCTGTTTTTT.

On this clone: Other nucleotide sequences from this sample produce the same CDR3. The chain combines TRBV28 with TRBJ1-3; 7 bases map to TRBD1. V lost 2 bases, J lost 2 bases, and 0 bases stayed unmatched. This CDR3 is built from 14 residues. The germline gives CDR1 MDHEN, CDR2 SYDVKM. The CDR3 loop is CASSLTGAGNTIYF. CDR3 nucleotides: TGTGCCAGCAGTTTAACAGGGGCTGGAAACACCATATATTTT.

This chain uses TRBV7-9 with TRBJ1-5; no definite D call. This CDR3 is 12 amino acids long. Germline V gene data show CDR1 as SEHNR and CDR2 as FQNEAQ (reference sequence). Trimming stripped 2 bases from V and 5 bases from J, with 4 bases between. DNA of the CDR3: TGTGCCAGCAGCTTACGTGATCAGCCCCAGCATTTT. Protein product: CASSLRDQPQHF.

V usage is TRBV12-5 and J usage is TRBJ1-1; 8 bases fit TRBD1. Germline V gene lookup returns CDR1 LGHNT and CDR2 FRNRAP. V was pared by 1 base and J by 0 bases, with 7 bases of the junction left unmatched. This CDR3 region has 17 residues. The CDR3 nucleotides are TGTGCTAGTGGTTTGGGCTCCCCAGGGGGCATGAACACTGAAGCTTTCTTT. Protein product: CASGLGSPGGMNTEAFF.

V is TRBV4-3 and J is TRBJ2-3; TRBD2 agrees at 7 bases. The trim removed 0 bases at V and 4 bases at J, leaving 1 base unmatched. From germline, CDR1 is LGHNA and CDR2 YSLEER. This CDR3 is 14 amino acids long. The CDR3 region is CASSQDRGADTQYF. In nucleotides, the CDR3 is TGCGCCAGCAGCCAAGATCGGGGGGCAGATACGCAGTATTTT.

CDR3 protein: CASSSRQGGNIQYF. CDR3 coding DNA: TGTGCCAGCAGCTCAAGACAGGGAGGAAACATTCAGTACTTC. J is TRBJ2-4 and V is TRBV7-8; a possible D gene is TRBD1 (7 bases). The germline V gene has CDR1 SGHVS and CDR2 FQNEAQ. V was cut by 4 bases and J by 6 bases, with 13 bases left in between. The CDR3 loop spans 14 amino acids.

This rearrangement joins TRBV6-6 to TRBJ2-2; TRBD1 matches 8 bases. Per germline, CDR1 MNHNY and CDR2 SVGAGI (reference sequence). V trimming: 5 bases; J trimming: 6 bases; junction bases outside the gene matches: 8. CDR3 size: 15 residues. As DNA, the CDR3 is TGTGCCAGCAGTCGGGACAGGACAGGGTCCGGGGAGCTGTTTTTT. Residues: CASSRDRTGSGELFF.

The chain uses TRBV6-1 and TRBJ2-7, with D perhaps matching TRBD2 (6 bases). The ends were cut back, 0 bases at V and 2 bases at J, with 14 bases in the middle. Per the germline V gene, CDR1 is MNHNS and CDR2 is SASEGT. CDR3 length: 16 amino acids. In DNA form, the CDR3 reads TGTGCCAGCAGTGAAGCGCGGGAACCTGGAGCCTACGAGCAGTACTTC. Protein sequence: CASSEAREPGAYEQYF.

This clone was seen only once. This chain uses TRBV2 with TRBJ2-3; 13 nucleotides match TRBD2. Germline CDR1 reads SNHLY; CDR2 reads FYNNEI. The CDR3 loop spans 17 amino acids. The V gene end was trimmed by 2 bases and the J gene end by 5 bases; junction bases not matched to a gene: 7. The CDR3 bases are TGTGCCAGCAGTGAACCCTGGACTAGCGGGAGAGTAGATACGCAGTATTTT. Amino acids: CASSEPWTSGRVDTQYF.

The rearrangement links TRBV5-1 to TRBJ2-3; TRBD2 matches at 9 bases. The CDR3 length is 15 residues. V trimming: 5 bases; J trimming: 5 bases; junction bases outside the gene matches: 9. From germline, CDR1 is SGHRS and CDR2 YFSETQ. Here the CDR3 reads CASRVAGAWGDTQYF. In DNA, the CDR3 is TGCGCCAGCAGAGTAGCGGGAGCCTGGGGAGATACGCAGTATTTT. Variable domain in full (rest from reference TRBV5-1 and TRBJ2-3): KAGVTQTPRYLIKTRGQQVTLSCSPISGHRSVSWYQQTPGQGLQFLFEYFSETQRNKGNFPGRFSGRQFSNSRSEMNVSTLELGDSALYLCASRVAGAWGDTQYFGPGTRLTVL.

CDR3 coding DNA: TGTGCCACCAGAGAAACCAGGGAATTCACTGAAGCTTTCTTT. This codes for CATRETREFTEAFF. The chain uses TRBV24-1 and TRBJ1-1; D may be TRBD1 (5 bases). The germline CDR1 and CDR2 sequences are KGHDR and SFDVKD. The ends were cut back, 7 bases at V and 4 bases at J, with 15 bases in the middle. The CDR3 sequence is 14 residues long.

The chain uses TRBV7-3 and TRBJ2-3; the match to TRBD2 covers 7 bases. CDR1 is SGHTA, CDR2 FQGTGA, per germline. V shed 1 base, J shed 1 base, and the junction held 5 bases outside the gene matches. CDR3 length equals 16 residues. The CDR3 coding sequence is TGTGCCAGCAGCTTAATGCGGGAGATGGGCACAGATACGCAGTATTTT. Translated, it gives CASSLMREMGTDTQYF.

This chain's CDR3 is CASSAGTGVEKLFF. The CDR3 nucleotides are TGTGCCAGCAGTGCCGGGACAGGGGTCGAAAAACTGTTTTTT. The rearrangement joins TRBV27 to TRBJ1-4; 10 bases are shared with TRBD1. In germline, CDR1 is MNHEY, CDR2 SMNVEV (reference sequence). The CDR3 covers 14 residues. V was pared by 5 bases and J by 8 bases, with 5 bases of the junction left unmatched.

The CDR3 nucleotides are TGTGCCAGCAGGGTTGAACCGGGACTAGCTTCCGAGCAGTACTTC. The encoded protein is CASRVEPGLASEQYF. The chain combines TRBV2 with TRBJ2-7, with 9 positions matching TRBD2. The junction had 12 bases not matched to a gene; V was cut back by 6 bases and J by 6 bases. Per germline, CDR1 SNHLY and CDR2 FYNNEI. There are 15 residues in the CDR3.